The sequence of this TCR beta chain was determined in a study of blood T cell repertoires in COVID-19. Turning to the study itself: Some COVID-19 samples were acute and others convalescent; all came from the United States, Italy and Spain.

CDR3 length: 15 residues. V was cut by 3 bases and J by 4 bases, with 18 bases left in between. Germline assignment: CDR1 SQVTM and CDR2 ANQGSEA. Cohort 3 recovered donors had two negative PCRs, clearance, or symptom resolution. The repertoire was sequenced with immunoSEQ multiplex PCR; TCRdb's copy has only in-frame clones and lacks some. The repertoire holds 180,000 or so clones, with about 80% as singletons. The sample holds a few counts of this clone. The gene calls are TRBV29-1 and TRBJ1-2; D uncertain. The TCR sequence derives from a man aged 35-49 years who had recovered from COVID-19. Sequenced sample: PBMCs or T cells enriched from blood (not recorded which). Written as DNA, the CDR3 is TGCAGCGTTGAGAAAACACCGGGGTCTACCTATGGCTACACCTTC. It specifies CSVEKTPGSTYGYTF.